This entry is about one T cell receptor beta chain. Its antigen is unknown. The data are from a study of cytomegalovirus exposure and HLA in healthy donors. V gave up 7 bases and J gave up 2 bases, with 14 bases separating them. The germline gives CDR1 LNHDA, CDR2 SQIVND (reference sequence). The CDR3 length is 15 residues. Whole-study results and caveats: Several top significant clusters appeared, in a later analysis, to be linked to common viral pathogens. A list of roughly 180 TCR beta chains associated with cytomegalovirus was given.

The primer mix had 60 Vbeta and 13 Jbeta primers. Repertoires were generated with immunoSEQ multiplex PCR, while TCRdb's copy carries only in-frame clones and drops some. The sample has about 170,000 clones; about 81% are singletons. This rearrangement joins TRBV19 to TRBJ1-4; D gene ambiguous. The sequencing sample was made of PBMCs. The sequence was obtained from a woman under 30 in good health and CMV-seronegative. The CDR3 bases are TGTGCCAGTACCGTAGGCGGTTTTACTAATGAAAAACTGTTTTTT. Residues: CASTVGGFTNEKLFF.